This TCR beta chain was obtained from a study of response to subunit inactivated influenza vaccine. This CDR3 is 15 amino acids long. Germline V gives CDR1 SGHKS, CDR2 YYEKEE (reference sequence). Trimming removed 2 bases at V and 1 base at J, with 12 bases between. In TCRdb, the RT-PCR reads were re-called with MiXCR into one record per CDR3 protein. The table lists fewer than 650,000 distinct CDR3 sequences, over 10% of them singletons. Comment on this clonotype: Its antigen is not known.

Overall study findings and caveats: It was suggested by the authors that few new T cells are recruited by each seasonal influenza vaccination.

This material consisted of PBMCs from blood, taken 40 to 50 days after vaccination. The chain combines TRBV5-5 with TRBJ1-1; no firm D call. The TCR sequence derives from a middle-aged man who received an inactivated influenza vaccine. In nucleotides, the CDR3 is TGTGCCAGCAGCTTTTGGGGATTCAGGAACACTGAAGCTTTCTTT. Its translation is CASSFWGFRNTEAFF.